This TCR beta chain was captured by sequencing in a study of T-cell memory formation after mild COVID-19. General study results and limits: Memory cells collected pre-infection included some clones that later responded, suggesting cross-reactive memory joined.

This clonotype was found a few times. Its target is unknown. Germline V lookup: CDR1 SGHTA, CDR2 FQGNSA. V shed 5 bases and J shed 2 bases, with 10 bases lying between them. This CDR3 region has 13 residues. The TCR alpha and TCR beta cDNA libraries, bearing sample barcodes and UMIs, were generated by 5'RACE using constant-segment primers. Each CDR3 protein gets one entry after TCRdb re-called the 5' RACE reads with MiXCR. The sample has almost 250,000 distinct CDR3 sequences, over 15% seen once; the top ten hold more than 2%. Sample: PBMCs or a T cell subset sorted from them (not recorded which). The receptor's source is an adult woman who had mild COVID-19 (a few samples of this study predate the infection). Cell type and time point are not known. V usage is TRBV7-2 and J usage is TRBJ2-7; no clear D. DNA for the CDR3: TGTGCCAGCAGCCAGAATAACGCCTACGAGCAGTACTTC. This sequence encodes CASSQNNAYEQYF.